The 9 T cell receptor beta chains given below trace back to one sample, sequenced in a study of cytomegalovirus exposure and HLA in healthy donors. 13 Jbeta primers and 60 Vbeta primers were used for the PCR. Only in-frame clones appear in the TCRdb table, and some are missing; sequencing was by immunoSEQ multiplex PCR. The sample has roughly 120,000 clones; roughly 80% are singletons. Material: PBMCs. Source of these receptors: a woman aged 25 to 45 in good health and CMV-seropositive.

The rearrangement links TRBV4-3 to TRBJ1-1, with D possibly TRBD1 on 6 matching bases. This CDR3 region has 16 residues. Germline lookup yields CDR1 LGHNA and CDR2 YSLEER. V was shortened by 4 bases and J by 5 bases, with 20 bases between the two germline ends. CDR3 amino acids: CASSRAPGGAYTEAFF. The CDR3 DNA is TGCGCCAGCAGCCGGGCCCCGGGGGGCGCATATACTGAAGCTTTCTTT.

On this clone itself: Other DNA sequences of this sample code for an identical CDR3. The chain uses TRBV18 and TRBJ1-4; no reliable D call. This CDR3 has 12 amino acids. Trimming removed 3 bases at V and 7 bases at J, with 6 bases between. Germline CDR1 is KGHSH and CDR2 is LQKENI. The CDR3 protein is CASSPRGEKLFF. The DNA of the CDR3 is TGTGCCAGCTCACCTCGGGGTGAAAAACTGTTTTTT.

The chain recombines TRBV2 with TRBJ1-2; 10 bases map to TRBD1. The J segment lost 8 bases and the V segment lost 8 bases, leaving 5 bases of the junction unmatched. CDR1 is SNHLY and CDR2 is FYNNEI in the germline V gene. The CDR3 runs 12 residues. The CDR3 loop is CASADRGLGYTF. In DNA form, the CDR3 reads TGTGCCAGCGCCGACAGGGGGCTAGGCTACACCTTC.

The chain carries TRBV7-9 and TRBJ2-1; TRBD2 agrees at 11 bases. Germline V gene lookup returns CDR1 SEHNR and CDR2 FQNEAQ (reference sequence). This CDR3 has 18 amino acids. Losses at the gene ends were 0 bases for V and 4 bases for J; bases not matched to a gene: 8. The CDR3, as DNA: TGTGCCAGCAGCTTAGCGCAACTAGCGGGGGCTCTATACAATGAGCAGTTCTTC. Translated: CASSLAQLAGALYNEQFF.

The chain combines TRBV10-3 with TRBJ2-3, with 11 bases matching TRBD1. J gave up 3 bases and V 4 bases, and 6 bases lay outside the gene matches. This CDR3 spans 16 amino acids. Germline V gives CDR1 ENHRY, CDR2 SYGVKD. The CDR3 nucleotides read TGTGCCATCAGTGCTGGACAGGGGGCGCGAACAGATACGCAGTATTTT. This sequence encodes CAISAGQGARTDTQYF.

V and J are TRBV21-1 and TRBJ2-7; the table's D gene call, TRBD2, was not cross checked with the DNA. TRBV21-1 counts as a pseudogene. The CDR3 contains 13 residues. The DNA for the CDR3 is TGTGCCAGCAGCAAAGGAGCCGCTCACGAGCAGTACTTC. This encodes CASSKGAAHEQYF.

The chain combines TRBV6-1 with TRBJ1-4; possible D gene TRBD1, 5 bases. The CDR3 consists of 13 residues. The germline V gene has CDR1 MNHNS and CDR2 SASEGT. V was shortened by 6 bases and J by 8 bases, with 13 bases between the two germline ends. CDR3 amino acids: CASRTGEWEKLFF. In DNA, the CDR3 is TGTGCCAGCAGAACAGGTGAATGGGAAAAACTGTTTTTT.

This clone has more than one count but fewer than ten. The chain is built from TRBV27 and TRBJ2-2; D unresolved. The CDR3 has 12 amino acids. Germline values: CDR1 MNHEY, CDR2 SMNVEV (reference sequence). The V gene lost 3 bases and the J gene lost 4 bases, with 3 bases spanning the gap. CDR3: CASSFSTGELFF. In nucleotides, the CDR3 is TGTGCCAGCAGTTTTAGCACCGGGGAGCTGTTTTTT.

The rearrangement links TRBV9 to TRBJ2-2; 9 bases match TRBD2. This CDR3 has 15 amino acids. The junction had 9 bases not matched to a gene; V was cut back by 7 bases and J by 5 bases. In germline, CDR1 is SGDLS, CDR2 YYNGEE. The CDR3 protein is CASGGGGLRTGELFF. The CDR3 region has the DNA TGTGCCAGCGGCGGGGGGGGGCTTAGAACCGGGGAGCTGTTTTTT.